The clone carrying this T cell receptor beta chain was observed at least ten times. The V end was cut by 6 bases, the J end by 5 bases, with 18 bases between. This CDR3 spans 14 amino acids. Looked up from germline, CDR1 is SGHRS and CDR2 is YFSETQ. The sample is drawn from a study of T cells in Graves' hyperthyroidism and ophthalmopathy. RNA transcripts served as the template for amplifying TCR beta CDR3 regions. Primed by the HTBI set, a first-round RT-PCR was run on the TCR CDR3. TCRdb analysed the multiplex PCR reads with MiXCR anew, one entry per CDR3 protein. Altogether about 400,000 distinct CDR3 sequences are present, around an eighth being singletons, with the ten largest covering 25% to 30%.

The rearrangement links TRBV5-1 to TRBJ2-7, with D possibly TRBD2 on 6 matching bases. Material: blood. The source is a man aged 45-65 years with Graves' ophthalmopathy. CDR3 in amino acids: CASTLEGNYHEQYF. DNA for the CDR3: TGCGCCAGCACCCTGGAGGGGAATTACCACGAGCAGTACTTC.